The T cell receptor (beta chain) described here comes from a study of control samples from healthy donors and cancer patients (dated by TCRdb to the early 2020s). A single count supports this clone. Its antigen remains undetermined. Base quality data are lacking; no much larger clone is found one base away. The library was obtained by the immunoSEQ multiplex PCR assay. The clones in this table, taken by TCRdb from immuneACCESS, are in-frame only. Not every clone is retained; where verified, under half of the shortfall comes from an unresolved V gene, and the cause of the rest is unknown. The sample has almost 85,000 clones on record, 94% of them singletons. 4.5% to 5.5% of the sample comes from the top ten. The V and J ends are trimmed by 1 base and 7 bases, leaving 4 bases between them. From the cysteine up to the phenylalanine, the CDR3 has a length of 12 residues. Only CDR3 DNA remains: 36 bases, in frame from the first base. Based on the germline V gene, the CDR1 and CDR2 sequences are LGHNA and YNFKEQ.

The sequence derives from a woman aged 18 to 35 in good health. Recombination connected TRBV4-2 to TRBJ2-2; a confident D gene designation cannot be given. Sequenced material: blood. CDR3 protein: CASSQGSGELFF. The DNA is as follows: TGTGCCAGCAGCCAAGGCAGCGGGGAGCTGTTTTTT.